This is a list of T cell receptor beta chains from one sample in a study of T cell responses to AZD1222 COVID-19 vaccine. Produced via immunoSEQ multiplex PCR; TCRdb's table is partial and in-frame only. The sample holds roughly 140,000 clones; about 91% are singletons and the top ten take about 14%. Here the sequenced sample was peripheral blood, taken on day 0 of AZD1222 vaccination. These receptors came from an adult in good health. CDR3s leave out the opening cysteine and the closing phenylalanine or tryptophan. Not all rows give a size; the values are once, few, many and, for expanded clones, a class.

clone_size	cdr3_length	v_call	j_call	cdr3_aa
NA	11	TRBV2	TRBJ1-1	ASNGWSYTEAF
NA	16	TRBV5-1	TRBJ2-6	ASSLETGGASGANVLT
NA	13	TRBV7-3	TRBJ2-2	ASSFSRTGTGELF
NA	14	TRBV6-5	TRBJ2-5	ASSYSAGGLGETQY
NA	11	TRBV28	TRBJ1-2	ASGPGQEDGYT
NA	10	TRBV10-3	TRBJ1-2	ATSPTGSGYT
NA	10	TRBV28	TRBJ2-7	ASSLGQGSRY
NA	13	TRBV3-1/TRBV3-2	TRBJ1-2	ASSQDGSYYYGYT
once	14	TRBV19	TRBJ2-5	ASSISLSGYQETQY
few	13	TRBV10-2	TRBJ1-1	ASTLPGQTNTEAF